This T cell receptor (beta chain) is drawn from a study of T cell responses to AZD1222 COVID-19 vaccine. CDR1 is SGDLS, CDR2 YYNGEE, per germline. Between the trimmed V and J ends, which lost 4 bases and 0 bases, there was a span of 12 bases. The CDR3 is 15 amino acids. Study findings and constraints: Among the donors, most were white British and more were female, and clonal diversity was possibly underestimated. The peak T cell response came first, and repertoires were sampled only after it.

Assay: immunoSEQ multiplex PCR; the TCRdb copy retains only in-frame clones and omits some. The sample records roughly 150,000 clones, about 92% being singletons. To note about this clone: Its antigen remains unidentified.

The TCR was taken from an adult in good health. The chain has TRBV9 and TRBJ2-3; D remains ambiguous. Sample: peripheral blood, taken on day 0 of AZD1222 vaccination. CDR3 loop: CASSNSPRSTDTQYF. The CDR3 coding sequence is TGTGCCAGCAGCAACAGTCCTAGAAGCACAGATACGCAGTATTTT. Full variable domain (outside the CDR3, taken from reference TRBV9 and TRBJ2-3): DSGVTQTPKHLITATGQRVTLRCSPRSGDLSVYWYQQSLDQGLQFLIQYYNGEERAKGNILERFSAQQFPDLHSELNLSSLELGDSALYFCASSNSPRSTDTQYFGPGTRLTVL.